The T cell receptor (beta chain) described here comes from a study of OX40 agonist ivuxolimab in advanced cancers. The protocol was immunoSEQ multiplex PCR, while the TCRdb copy is restricted to in-frame clones and leaves out a portion. The sample consists of 13,000 to 15,000 clones, roughly 80% of them appearing once. The source of this sequence is an adult with an advanced solid tumor such as melanoma, head and neck, liver or kidney cancer. Material: CD4+ or CD8+ T cells sorted from blood, obtained in a trial of the OX40 agonist ivuxolimab.

This chain's CDR3 is CASSPQAQGNSYEQYF. The CDR3 nucleotides read TGTGCCAGCTCACCACAGGCGCAGGGGAACTCCTACGAGCAGTACTTC. The genes are TRBV18 and TRBJ2-7; a possible D gene is TRBD1 (6 bases). Trimming cost V 1 base and J 0 bases, with 13 bases left between them. Looked up from germline, CDR1 is KGHSH and CDR2 is LQKENI. CDR3 length: 16 residues.